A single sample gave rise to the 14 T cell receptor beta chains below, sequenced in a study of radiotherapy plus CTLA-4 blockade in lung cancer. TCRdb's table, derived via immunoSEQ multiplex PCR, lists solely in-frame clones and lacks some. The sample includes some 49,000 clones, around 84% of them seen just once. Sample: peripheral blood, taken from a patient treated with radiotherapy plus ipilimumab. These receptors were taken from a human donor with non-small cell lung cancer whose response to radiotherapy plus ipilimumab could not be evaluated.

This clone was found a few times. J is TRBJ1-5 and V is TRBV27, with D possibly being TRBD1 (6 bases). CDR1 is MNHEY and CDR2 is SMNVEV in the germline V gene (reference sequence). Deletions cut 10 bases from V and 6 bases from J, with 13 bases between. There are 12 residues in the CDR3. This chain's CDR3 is CANREPGQPQHF. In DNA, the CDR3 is TGTGCCAACAGGGAACCAGGTCAGCCCCAGCATTTT.

The chain's CDR3 is CASSGRDRYYGYTF. DNA for the CDR3: TGTGCCAGCAGCGGTCGGGACAGGTACTATGGCTACACCTTC. The rearrangement joins TRBV7-2 to TRBJ1-2, with 8 bases matching TRBD1. Losses at the gene ends were 5 bases for V and 3 bases for J; bases not matched to a gene: 5. The CDR3 consists of 14 residues. Germline lookup yields CDR1 SGHTA and CDR2 FQGNSA.

The CDR3 region is CASSGTLLGQPQHF. The CDR3 coding sequence is TGTGCCAGCTCCGGGACACTCCTAGGGCAGCCCCAGCATTTT. This chain links TRBV19 with TRBJ1-5; TRBD1 might be the D (6 bases). V lost 9 bases to trimming and J lost 7 bases, with 19 bases between them. The V gene's germline CDR1 is LNHDA and CDR2 SQIVND (reference sequence). The CDR3 spans 14 residues.

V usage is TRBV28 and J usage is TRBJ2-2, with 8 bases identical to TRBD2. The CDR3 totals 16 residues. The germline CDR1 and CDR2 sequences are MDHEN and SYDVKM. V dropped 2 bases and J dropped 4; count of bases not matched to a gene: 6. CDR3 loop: CASSLRAGTSTGELFF. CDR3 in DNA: TGTGCCAGCAGTTTACGTGCAGGGACTAGCACCGGGGAGCTGTTTTTT.

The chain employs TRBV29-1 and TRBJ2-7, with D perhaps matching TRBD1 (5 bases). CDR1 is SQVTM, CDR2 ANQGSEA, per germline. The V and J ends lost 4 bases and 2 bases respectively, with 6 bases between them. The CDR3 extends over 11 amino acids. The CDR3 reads CSVGGPYEQYF. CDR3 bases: TGCAGCGTTGGGGGCCCCTACGAGCAGTACTTC.

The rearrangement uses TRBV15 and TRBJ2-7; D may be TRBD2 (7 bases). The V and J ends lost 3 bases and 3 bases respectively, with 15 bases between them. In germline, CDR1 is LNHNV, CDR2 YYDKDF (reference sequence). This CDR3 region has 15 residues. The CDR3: CATSSLGGAGYEQYF. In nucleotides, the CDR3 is TGTGCCACCAGCAGCCTAGGGGGGGCAGGCTACGAGCAGTACTTC.

The CDR3 reads CASRPFDRSYEQYF. CDR3 DNA sequence: TGTGCCAGCAGACCTTTCGACAGATCCTACGAGCAGTACTTC. The chain uses TRBV28 and TRBJ2-7, with a possible D match to TRBD1 (5 bases). V was pared by 6 bases and J by 1 base, with 13 bases between. The CDR3 is 14 residues long. CDR1 is MDHEN and CDR2 is SYDVKM in the germline V gene.

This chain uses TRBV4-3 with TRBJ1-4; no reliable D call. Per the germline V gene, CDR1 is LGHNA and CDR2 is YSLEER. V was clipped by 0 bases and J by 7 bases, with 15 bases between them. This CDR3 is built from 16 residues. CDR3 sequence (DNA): TGCGCCAGCAGCCAAGATAAGTGGGCAGCCACTGAAAAACTGTTTTTT. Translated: CASSQDKWAATEKLFF.

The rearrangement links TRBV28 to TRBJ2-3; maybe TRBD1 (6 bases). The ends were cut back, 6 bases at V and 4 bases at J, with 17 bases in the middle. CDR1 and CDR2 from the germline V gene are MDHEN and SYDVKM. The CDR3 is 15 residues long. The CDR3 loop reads CASSNRQVGADTQYF. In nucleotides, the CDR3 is TGTGCCAGCAGCAACCGACAGGTTGGAGCAGATACGCAGTATTTT.

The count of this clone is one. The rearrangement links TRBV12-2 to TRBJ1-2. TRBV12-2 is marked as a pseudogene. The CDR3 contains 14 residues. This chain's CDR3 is CASRARGGATGYTF. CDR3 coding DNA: TGTGCAAGTCGCGCCCGGGGGGGGGCAACTGGCTACACCTTC.

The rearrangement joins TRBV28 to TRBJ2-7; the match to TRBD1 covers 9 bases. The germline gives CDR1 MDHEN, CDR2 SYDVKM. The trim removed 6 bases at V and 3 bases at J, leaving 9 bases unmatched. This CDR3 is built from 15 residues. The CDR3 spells CASSLPGQGDYEQYF. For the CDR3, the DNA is TGTGCCAGCAGCCTACCGGGACAGGGCGACTACGAGCAGTACTTC.

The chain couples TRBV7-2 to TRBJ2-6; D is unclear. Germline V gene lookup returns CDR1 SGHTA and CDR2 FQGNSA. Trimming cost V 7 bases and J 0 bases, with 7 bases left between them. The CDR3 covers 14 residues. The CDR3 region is CASTRDSGANVLTF. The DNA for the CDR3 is TGTGCCAGCACACGCGACTCTGGGGCCAACGTCCTGACTTTC.

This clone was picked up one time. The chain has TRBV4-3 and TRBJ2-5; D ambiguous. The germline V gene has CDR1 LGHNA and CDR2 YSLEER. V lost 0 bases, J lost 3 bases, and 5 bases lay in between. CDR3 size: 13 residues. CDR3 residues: CASSQDRKETQYF. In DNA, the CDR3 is TGCGCCAGCAGCCAAGACAGGAAAGAGACCCAGTACTTC.

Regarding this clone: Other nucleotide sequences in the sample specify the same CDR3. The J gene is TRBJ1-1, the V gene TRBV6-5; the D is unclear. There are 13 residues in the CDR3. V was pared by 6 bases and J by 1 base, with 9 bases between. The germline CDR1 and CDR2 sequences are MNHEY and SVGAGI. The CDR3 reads CASSRRWNTEAFF. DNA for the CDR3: TGTGCCAGCAGCCGGAGATGGAACACTGAAGCTTTCTTT.